Each of the 18 T cell receptor beta chains below was sequenced from the same sample in a study of cytomegalovirus exposure and HLA in healthy donors. 13 Jbeta primers and 60 Vbeta primers were used for the PCR. The repertoire was sequenced with immunoSEQ multiplex PCR; TCRdb's copy has only in-frame clones and lacks some. This sample contains about 70,000 clones. What was sequenced was PBMCs. Receptors originate from a female donor in good health and CMV-seropositive.

The chain is built from TRBV18 and TRBJ1-5; TRBD1 matches at 10 bases. CDR3 length equals 13 residues. V lost 1 base to trimming and J lost 9 bases; unmatched junction nucleotides: 0. CDR1 is KGHSH and CDR2 is LQKENI in the germline V gene. The CDR3 sequence: CASSPRDRGPQHF. The DNA of the CDR3 is TGTGCCAGCTCACCACGGGACAGGGGGCCCCAGCATTTT.

The rearrangement joins TRBV29-1 to TRBJ1-2, with a weak D call TRBD1 (5 bases). V lost 7 bases to trimming and J lost 0 bases, with 12 bases between them. CDR1 and CDR2 (germline): SQVTM, ANQGSEA. The CDR3 is made up of 13 amino acids. DNA of the CDR3: TGCAGCGCCGACAGACAAACTAACTATGGCTACACCTTC. This encodes CSADRQTNYGYTF.

The chain uses TRBV5-4 and TRBJ2-7; 7 positions agree with TRBD2. This CDR3 region has 15 residues. CDR1 is SGHNT, CDR2 YYREEE, per germline (reference sequence). Germline trimming cut 1 base from V and 6 bases from J; bases unmatched to any gene: 10. The DNA for the CDR3 is TGTGCCAGCAGCTTGAGGAGCGGGGTCAACACCGAGCAGTACTTC. Its protein product is CASSLRSGVNTEQYF.

This chain links TRBV7-2 with TRBJ2-1, with 10 bases identical to TRBD2. The germline CDR1 and CDR2 sequences are SGHTA and FQGNSA. V lost 5 bases and J lost 1; bases outside the gene matches: 8. The CDR3 has 17 residues. DNA of the CDR3: TGTGCCAGCAGCCTCCTAGCGGGGGTTGGGTCCTACAATGAGCAGTTCTTC. Its translation: CASSLLAGVGSYNEQFF.

The chain uses TRBV19 and TRBJ2-3, with D tentatively TRBD1 (6 bases). Germline V gene data show CDR1 as LNHDA and CDR2 as SQIVND (reference sequence). The CDR3 loop spans 14 amino acids. V lost 7 bases, J lost 2 bases, and 13 bases lay in between. The CDR3 region is CASTRGYYTDTQYF. DNA for the CDR3: TGTGCCAGTACCAGGGGTTATTACACAGATACGCAGTATTTT.

The J gene is TRBJ2-3, the V gene TRBV13, with TRBD2 matching over 7 bases. Germline V lookup: CDR1 PRHDT, CDR2 FYEKMQ (reference sequence). The CDR3 covers 16 residues. With V trimmed by 4 bases and J by 0 bases, 7 bases remained unmatched. In DNA, the CDR3 is TGTGCCAGCAGCTCAACCGGGGGGACCAGCACAGATACGCAGTATTTT. It encodes CASSSTGGTSTDTQYF.

The J gene is TRBJ2-5, the V gene TRBV6-6; D may be TRBD2 (6 bases). This CDR3 has 14 residues. Germline values: CDR1 MNHNY, CDR2 SVGAGI (reference sequence). V lost 4 bases and J lost 1, with 10 bases in between. The CDR3 bases are TGTGCCAGCAGTTGGCGGGGCAGCCAAGAGACCCAGTACTTC. Protein: CASSWRGSQETQYF.

The chain employs TRBV4-3 and TRBJ2-1, with D maybe TRBD1 (5 bases). Germline lookup yields CDR1 LGHNA and CDR2 YSLEER. Trimming pared 1 base from V and 5 bases from J, leaving 15 bases between. The CDR3 has 16 amino acids. This CDR3 reads CASSQGQFPSDNEQFF. The CDR3 DNA sequence: TGCGCCAGCAGCCAAGGACAGTTCCCATCCGACAATGAGCAGTTCTTC.

The genes are TRBV19 and TRBJ2-1, with 7 nucleotides matching TRBD1. J lost 9 bases, V lost 1 base, and 9 bases had no gene match. The CDR3 contains 15 residues. Germline CDR1 reads LNHDA; CDR2 reads SQIVND (reference sequence). CDR3: CASSIVGGGSGEQFF. CDR3 nucleotides: TGTGCCAGTAGTATAGTAGGGGGCGGGTCGGGTGAGCAGTTCTTC.

The chain is built from TRBV2 and TRBJ2-2, with TRBD1 matching 7 bases. The CDR3 covers 15 residues. Unmatched junction bases numbered 11, after V lost 7 bases and J lost 6 bases. Germline-derived CDR1 and CDR2 are SNHLY and FYNNEI. The CDR3 reads CASTDFRDSPGELFF. The CDR3 nucleotides read TGTGCCAGCACCGATTTTAGGGACAGCCCCGGGGAGCTGTTTTTT.

The chain has TRBV10-1 and TRBJ2-3; 7 bases align to TRBD1. This CDR3 comprises 16 residues. The junction had 9 bases not matched to a gene; V was cut back by 6 bases and J by 0 bases. The V gene's germline CDR1 is WNHNN and CDR2 SYGVQD (reference sequence). CDR3 protein: CASSPDRASSTDTQYF. For the CDR3, the DNA is TGCGCCAGCAGCCCCGACAGGGCCTCTAGCACAGATACGCAGTATTTT.

This chain uses TRBV18 with TRBJ1-6; 10 bases line up with TRBD1. CDR1 is KGHSH, CDR2 LQKENI, per germline. CDR3 length: 15 amino acids. The V gene end was trimmed by 6 bases and the J gene end by 8 bases; junction bases not matched to a gene: 7. The DNA for the CDR3 is TGTGCCAGCTCGCCGGGACAGGGGCGCGATTCACCCCTCCACTTT. Translation: CASSPGQGRDSPLHF.

The chain combines TRBV6-4 with TRBJ1-2, with D possibly being TRBD1 (6 bases). The CDR3 totals 16 residues. V lost 6 bases and J lost 3, with 20 bases in between. CDR1 MRHNA and CDR2 SNTAGT come from the germline V gene. The CDR3 loop reads CASRPGAGGAHYGYTF. CDR3 nucleotides: TGTGCCAGCAGGCCGGGCGCGGGGGGCGCTCACTATGGCTACACCTTC.

This chain links TRBV28 with TRBJ1-1; D not certain. The CDR3 covers 12 residues. The germline CDR1 and CDR2 sequences are MDHEN and SYDVKM. The ends were cut back, 4 bases at V and 10 bases at J, with 13 bases in the middle. Here the CDR3 DNA reads TGTGCCAGCAGTTCGTCCCTCTGGGCAGCTTTCTTT. Translated: CASSSSLWAAFF.

The V and J genes are TRBV28 and TRBJ1-4; 8 positions agree with TRBD1. The CDR3 totals 16 residues. Germline V gene sequence: CDR1 MDHEN, CDR2 SYDVKM. Losses at the gene ends were 5 bases for V and 3 bases for J; bases not matched to a gene: 8. CDR3 protein: CASSTFGQGANEKLFF. CDR3 bases: TGTGCCAGCAGTACTTTCGGACAGGGAGCTAATGAAAAACTGTTTTTT.

The chain combines TRBV30 with TRBJ2-3; D unresolved. The germline V and J ends were trimmed by 0 bases and 5 bases, with 3 bases remaining between them. The length of the CDR3 is 11 residues. The germline V gene has CDR1 GTSNPN and CDR2 SVGIG (reference sequence). As DNA, the CDR3 is TGTGCCTGGAGTGTTCAAGATACGCAGTATTTT. It codes for CAWSVQDTQYF.

The chain couples TRBV5-1 to TRBJ2-7; D remains ambiguous. V dropped 0 bases and J dropped 6 bases, with 7 bases sitting between them. CDR1 and CDR2 from the germline V gene are SGHRS and YFSETQ. This CDR3 region has 12 residues. The chain's CDR3 is CASSLGPGEQYF. CDR3 DNA: TGCGCCAGCAGCTTGGGGCCGGGCGAGCAGTACTTC.

The rearrangement uses TRBV9 and TRBJ1-1; TRBD1 matches at 7 bases. The CDR3 has 17 amino acids. CDR1 and CDR2 (germline): SGDLS, YYNGEE. V trimming: 4 bases; J trimming: 0 bases; junction bases outside the gene matches: 12. The CDR3 sequence: CASSKGDRPTLNTEAFF. The DNA for the CDR3 is TGTGCCAGCAGCAAAGGGGACAGACCCACTCTGAACACTGAAGCTTTCTTT.